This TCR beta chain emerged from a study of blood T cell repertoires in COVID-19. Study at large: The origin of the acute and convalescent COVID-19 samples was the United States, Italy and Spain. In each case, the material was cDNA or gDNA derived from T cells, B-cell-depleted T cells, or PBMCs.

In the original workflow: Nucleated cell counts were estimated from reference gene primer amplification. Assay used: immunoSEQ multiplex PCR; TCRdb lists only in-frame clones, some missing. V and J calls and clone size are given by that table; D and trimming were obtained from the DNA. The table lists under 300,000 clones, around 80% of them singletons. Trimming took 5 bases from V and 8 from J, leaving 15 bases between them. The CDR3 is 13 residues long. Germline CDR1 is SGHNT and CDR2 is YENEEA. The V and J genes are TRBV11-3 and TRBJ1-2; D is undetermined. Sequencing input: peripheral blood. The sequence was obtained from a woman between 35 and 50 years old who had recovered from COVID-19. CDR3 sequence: CASSDTADTGYTF. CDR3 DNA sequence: TGTGCCAGCAGCGACACAGCCGATACCGGCTACACCTTC.